These 32 T cell receptor beta chains were all obtained from the same sample, sequenced in a study of blood T cell repertoires in COVID-19. The assay was immunoSEQ multiplex PCR, and TCRdb's table has in-frame clones only and misses some. The sample records around 440,000 clones, about nine tenths being singletons. The sequenced sample consisted of peripheral blood. These receptors all come from a woman aged 45-60 years with COVID-19, enrolled during active disease.

CDR3 bases: TGTGCCAGCACCACTTCGGAGATCGGCGGGGAGCTGTTTTTT. Encoded protein: CASTTSEIGGELFF. The rearrangement links TRBV7-9 to TRBJ2-2, with D unclear. The CDR3 is 14 residues long. V lost 7 bases to trimming and J lost 7 bases, with 16 bases between them. The germline gives CDR1 SEHNR, CDR2 FQNEAQ (reference sequence).

This chain uses TRBV19 with TRBJ1-2, with 9 bases fitting TRBD1. The length of the CDR3 is 13 residues. V shed 5 bases, J shed 7 bases, and the junction held 5 bases outside the gene matches. Looked up from germline, CDR1 is LNHDA and CDR2 is SQIVND (reference sequence). Here the CDR3 DNA reads TGTGCCAGTAGTCCCACAGGGGGCACTGGCTACACCTTC. Protein product: CASSPTGGTGYTF.

The J gene is TRBJ2-2, the V gene TRBV11-2; TRBD2 might be the D (6 bases). Germline lookup yields CDR1 SGHAT and CDR2 FQNNGV. This CDR3 contains 15 residues. Trimming shortened V by 6 bases and J by 5 bases, and 16 bases separated the two germline ends. The CDR3 protein is CASSRGRGNTGELFF. As DNA, the CDR3 is TGTGCCAGCAGTCGGGGCCGGGGGAATACCGGGGAGCTGTTTTTT.

The chain joins TRBV5-4 to TRBJ1-1; TRBD1 might be the D (5 bases). Trimming took off 0 bases at V and 8 bases at J, with 11 bases between the two ends. CDR1 is SGHNT, CDR2 YYREEE, per germline (reference sequence). The CDR3 consists of 13 residues. In DNA form, the CDR3 reads TGTGCCAGCAGCTTGGCGGGAGGGGTGGAAGCTTTCTTT. This codes for CASSLAGGVEAFF.

This clone has a handful of counts. The chain has TRBV19 and TRBJ1-5; D call uncertain. V was trimmed by 1 base and J by 2 bases, leaving 15 bases between them. Germline assignment: CDR1 LNHDA and CDR2 SQIVND (reference sequence). This CDR3 region has 17 residues. CDR3 sequence (DNA): TGTGCCAGTAGTATAGGAGGGCCTCTCGCTGGCAATCAGCCCCAGCATTTT. Amino acids: CASSIGGPLAGNQPQHF.

V gene TRBV19 combines with J gene TRBJ1-2; D possibly corresponds to TRBD1 (5 bases). This CDR3 has 15 amino acids. Germline V CDR1 and CDR2: LNHDA, SQIVND (reference sequence). The V and J ends lost 4 bases and 4 bases respectively, with 16 bases between them. CDR3 amino acids: CASSRSTELGYGYTF. The DNA for the CDR3 is TGTGCCAGTAGTAGATCGACAGAGCTGGGCTATGGCTACACCTTC.

The chain couples TRBV12-3 or TRBV12-4 to TRBJ1-2, with 7 bases aligning to TRBD1. The CDR3 has 13 amino acids. The V and J ends lost 6 bases and 2 bases, in that order; junction bases with no gene match: 3. The CDR3 sequence is CASRTQGNYGYTF. In DNA form, the CDR3 reads TGTGCCAGCAGGACACAGGGGAACTATGGCTACACCTTC.

This clone has just one count. The chain employs TRBV10-3 and TRBJ1-1, with TRBD1 as a possible D gene (6 bases). V was shortened by 4 bases and J by 1 base, with 13 bases between the two germline ends. This CDR3 is 15 amino acids long. Germline CDR1 and CDR2: ENHRY and SYGVKD. The CDR3 spells CAISAGLGANTEAFF. CDR3 nucleotides: TGTGCCATCAGTGCAGGCTTGGGGGCGAACACTGAAGCTTTCTTT.

CDR3 sequence (DNA): TGTGCCACCAGCGGTCGCGGCCACGGTACCGGGGAGCTGTTTTTT. Amino acids: CATSGRGHGTGELFF. V gene TRBV15 combines with J gene TRBJ2-2; no definite D call. Looked up from germline, CDR1 is LNHNV and CDR2 is YYDKDF (reference sequence). The V end lost 5 bases, the J end lost 5 bases, and 15 bases lay between the germline ends. There are 15 residues in the CDR3.

This clone came up a few times. The chain recombines TRBV12-5 with TRBJ1-2, with D perhaps matching TRBD1 (6 bases). Germline CDR1 and CDR2: LGHNT and FRNRAP. This CDR3 has 16 residues. V lost 5 bases to trimming and J lost 5 bases, with 21 bases between them. The CDR3 region has the DNA TGTGCTAGTGGTCAAACCCCCCAACAGGGACCTTATGGCTACACCTTC. It codes for CASGQTPQQGPYGYTF.

The chain is built from TRBV6-4 and TRBJ2-7, with 9 nucleotides matching TRBD1. The CDR3 sequence is 15 residues long. Germline assignment: CDR1 MRHNA and CDR2 SNTAGT. Losses at the gene ends were 6 bases for V and 2 bases for J; bases not matched to a gene: 8. CDR3 coding DNA: TGTGCCAGCAGGGGGGGGACAGGGACGGCCTACGAGCAGTACTTC. Translated: CASRGGTGTAYEQYF.

The V gene is TRBV2, the J gene TRBJ2-7; D remains unclear. There are 13 residues in the CDR3. Trimming removed 7 bases at V and 4 bases at J, with 14 bases between. Germline CDR1 SNHLY, CDR2 FYNNEI. CDR3 loop: CASKAPLKYEQYF. In DNA form, the CDR3 reads TGTGCCAGCAAAGCCCCACTCAAATACGAGCAGTACTTC.

The J gene is TRBJ1-2, the V gene TRBV7-8, with unresolved D. CDR1 is SGHVS and CDR2 is FQNEAQ in the germline V gene. The CDR3 has 13 residues. V was trimmed by 1 base and J by 8 bases, leaving 11 bases between them. This CDR3 reads CASSLDKSKGYTF. The CDR3 DNA follows: TGTGCCAGCAGCTTAGACAAATCGAAAGGCTACACCTTC.

V is TRBV6-2 or TRBV6-3 and J is TRBJ1-3; no firm D call. Germline V lookup: CDR1 MNHEY, CDR2 SVGEGT. The CDR3 is 17 residues long. Trimming took 6 bases from V and 0 from J, leaving 18 bases between them. The CDR3 sequence is CASSSTRLSVSGNTIYF. The CDR3 DNA sequence: TGTGCCAGCAGCTCAACGAGGTTATCCGTCTCTGGAAACACCATATATTTT.

The CDR3 DNA sequence: TGCGCCAGTCATCCCGCGGGACGGGAACGCACAGATACGCAGTATTTT. It yields the protein CASHPAGRERTDTQYF. The chain recombines TRBV4-1 with TRBJ2-3; D is possibly TRBD2 (6 bases). CDR1 and CDR2 from the germline V gene are MGHRA and YSYEKL. This CDR3 comprises 16 residues. V was cut by 9 bases and J by 1 base, with 20 bases left in between.

In DNA, the CDR3 is TGTGCCAGCAGAATAGAACAGTCTGAAAAACTGTTTTTT. Its protein is CASRIEQSEKLFF. V gene TRBV2 combines with J gene TRBJ1-4; D not resolved. The V gene lost 6 bases and the J gene lost 7 bases, with 12 bases spanning the gap. CDR3 length: 13 amino acids. The germline CDR1 and CDR2 sequences are SNHLY and FYNNEI. The whole variable domain, remainder taken from reference TRBV2 and TRBJ1-4, is EPEVTQTPSHQVTQMGQEVILRCVPISNHLYFYWYRQILGQKVEFLVSFYNNEISEKSEIFDDQFSVERPDGSNFTLKIRSTKLEDSAMYFCASRIEQSEKLFFGSGTQLSVL.

V and J are TRBV5-1 and TRBJ2-5; possibly TRBD2 for D (5 bases). Germline-derived CDR1 and CDR2 are SGHRS and YFSETQ. V lost 7 bases, J lost 0 bases, and 13 bases lay in between. The CDR3 is 14 residues long. The CDR3 coding sequence is TGCGCCAGCGGGAGCAGCGAATACCAAGAGACCCAGTACTTC. As protein: CASGSSEYQETQYF.

The V gene is TRBV30, the J gene TRBJ1-1, with 7 bases matching TRBD1. This CDR3 is 13 amino acids long. Trimming took 5 bases from V and 0 from J; bases not matched to a gene: 3. Germline lookup yields CDR1 GTSNPN and CDR2 SVGIG (reference sequence). The CDR3 protein is CAWDRALNTEAFF. Here the CDR3 DNA reads TGTGCCTGGGACAGGGCCTTGAACACTGAAGCTTTCTTT.

This rearrangement joins TRBV19 to TRBJ1-1, with a tentative D call TRBD1 (5 bases). CDR3 size: 13 residues. CDR1 and CDR2 (germline): LNHDA, SQIVND (reference sequence). Trimming removed 3 bases from V and 4 bases from J, with 9 bases in between. In DNA form, the CDR3 reads TGTGCCAGTAGTATTCAGGGCCCCACTGAAGCTTTCTTT. Its protein product is CASSIQGPTEAFF.

With respect to this clone: Distinct nucleotide sequences in the sample also encode this CDR3. The chain links TRBV30 to TRBJ1-3, with D unresolved. The CDR3 is made up of 13 amino acids. Looked up from germline, CDR1 is GTSNPN and CDR2 is SVGIG (reference sequence). Trimming pared 5 bases from V and 0 bases from J, leaving 8 bases between. The CDR3 sequence is CAWSRYSGNTIYF. In DNA form, the CDR3 reads TGTGCCTGGTCCAGGTACTCTGGAAACACCATATATTTT.

Notes on this clone: The sample carries other DNA sequences with the same CDR3. This sequence joins TRBV25-1 and TRBJ1-1; D unclear. V shed 0 bases and J shed 4 bases, with 6 bases lying between them. The CDR3 sequence is 13 residues long. Germline assignment: CDR1 MGHDK and CDR2 SYGVNS. CDR3 sequence reads: CASSEYRGTEAFF. The CDR3 DNA sequence: TGTGCCAGCAGTGAATACCGGGGCACTGAAGCTTTCTTT.

In nucleotides, the CDR3 is TGTGCCAGCAGCAGCCTGGAGGACCAGCCCCAGCATTTT. This sequence encodes CASSSLEDQPQHF. This sequence joins TRBV5-8 and TRBJ1-5; D not resolved. V shed 4 bases and J shed 7 bases, with 12 bases lying between them. The CDR3 is 13 amino acids. Looked up from germline, CDR1 is SGHTS and CDR2 is YDEGEE.

The chain is built from TRBV4-2 and TRBJ2-2; 7 nucleotides line up with TRBD2. The V and J ends lost 0 bases and 8 bases, in that order; junction bases with no gene match: 18. The CDR3 extends over 19 amino acids. The germline CDR1 and CDR2 sequences are LGHNA and YNFKEQ. CDR3 sequence (DNA): TGTGCCAGCAGCCAAGATGGGGCAAGAGCGGGGCCCAAACCGGGGGAGCTGTTTTTT. Amino acids: CASSQDGARAGPKPGELFF.

The chain couples TRBV9 to TRBJ2-1, with 8 bases that match TRBD2. This CDR3 region has 16 residues. Per the germline V gene, CDR1 is SGDLS and CDR2 is YYNGEE. The V segment lost 3 bases and the J segment 9 bases; nucleotides outside the gene matches: 14. CDR3 in DNA: TGTGCCAGCAGCGCGCCCGCGGGGGGCCGGGGGGGTGAGCAGTTCTTC. Translation gives CASSAPAGGRGGEQFF.

The CDR3 coding sequence is TGTGCCAGCACCCTAGGGGCAGGGGGGAGAAAGCATTTT. Protein product: CASTLGAGGRKHF. This sequence joins TRBV2 and TRBJ1-5; 7 bases line up with TRBD1. The ends lost 7 bases at V and 14 bases at J; junction bases unmatched: 14. CDR3 length: 13 amino acids. Germline lookup yields CDR1 SNHLY and CDR2 FYNNEI.

This clone was observed once. DNA for the CDR3: TGTGCCAGCAGCCCCGACGGGACAAACACTGAAGCTTTCTTT. Translating it yields CASSPDGTNTEAFF. V and J are TRBV3-1 (or the pseudogene TRBV3-2) and TRBJ1-1; D may be TRBD1 (6 bases). Germline CDR1 LGHDT, CDR2 YNNKEL (reference sequence). This CDR3 region has 14 residues. Trimming cost V 4 bases and J 2 bases, with 11 bases left between them.

As regards this clone: This same CDR3 is encoded by further DNA sequences in the sample. This rearrangement joins TRBV6-5 to TRBJ1-1; maybe TRBD1 (6 bases). The V and J ends lost 0 bases and 1 base respectively, with 9 bases between them. The length of the CDR3 is 15 residues. Germline V lookup: CDR1 MNHEY, CDR2 SVGAGI. CDR3 nucleotides: TGTGCCAGCAGTTACTCCGGGGGGCCGAACACTGAAGCTTTCTTT. Protein product: CASSYSGGPNTEAFF.

This chain connects TRBV6-4 to TRBJ1-1; 7 bases fit TRBD1. Germline trimming cut 7 bases from V and 1 base from J; bases unmatched to any gene: 6. The CDR3 totals 14 residues. The germline gives CDR1 MRHNA, CDR2 SNTAGT. The CDR3 reads CASKGQPTNTEAFF. The DNA of the CDR3 is TGTGCCAGCAAGGGACAGCCCACGAACACTGAAGCTTTCTTT.

The chain is built from TRBV10-3 and TRBJ1-1, with TRBD1 matching over 8 bases. CDR3 length equals 15 residues. CDR1 is ENHRY, CDR2 SYGVKD, per germline. V was pared by 6 bases and J by 1 base, with 7 bases of the junction left unmatched. CDR3 sequence (DNA): TGTGCCATCAGGGAAGACAGGGGCGCGAACACTGAAGCTTTCTTT. This gives the protein CAIREDRGANTEAFF.

The V gene is TRBV6-5, the J gene TRBJ1-6; D call uncertain. CDR1 MNHEY and CDR2 SVGAGI come from the germline V gene. The CDR3 covers 15 residues. The ends were cut back, 2 bases at V and 14 bases at J, with 19 bases in the middle. CDR3 DNA: TGTGCCAGCAGTTACGGTACGGAGACCCGAAACGCCCTCCACTTT. Translating it yields CASSYGTETRNALHF.

The J gene is TRBJ2-7, the V gene TRBV25-1, with TRBD1 matching 9 bases. CDR3 size: 15 residues. V lost 3 bases and J lost 4; bases outside the gene matches: 7. CDR1 MGHDK and CDR2 SYGVNS come from the germline V gene. In DNA, the CDR3 is TGTGCCAGCAGTGATCCTGACAGGGGGAAGTACGAGCAGTACTTC. It translates to CASSDPDRGKYEQYF.

The gene calls are TRBV18 and TRBJ2-2; D is possibly TRBD2 (6 bases). The CDR3 totals 16 residues. Germline assignment: CDR1 KGHSH and CDR2 LQKENI. The germline V and J ends were trimmed by 3 bases and 5 bases, with 16 bases remaining between them. The CDR3 region has the DNA TGTGCCAGCTCACCCACTGTGCGGGGAGGAACCGGGGAGCTGTTTTTT. Residues: CASSPTVRGGTGELFF.